Each of the 20 T cell receptor beta chains below was sequenced from the same sample in a study of blood T cell repertoires in COVID-19. Only in-frame clones appear in the TCRdb table, and some are missing; sequencing was by immunoSEQ multiplex PCR. The profile shows around 190,000 clones, roughly 90% of them singletons. Input material: peripheral blood. The receptors shown here come from a man in his 70s with active or convalescent COVID-19.

The chain carries TRBV13 and TRBJ2-1; tentative D call: TRBD2 (5 bases). Germline CDR1 reads PRHDT; CDR2 reads FYEKMQ (reference sequence). The V end lost 0 bases, the J end lost 2 bases, and 5 bases lay between the germline ends. The CDR3 spans 14 residues. In DNA, the CDR3 is TGTGCCAGCAGCTTAGGGGAGGCCTACAATGAGCAGTTCTTC. Protein sequence: CASSLGEAYNEQFF.

The chain employs TRBV9 and TRBJ2-1, with 8 nucleotides matching TRBD2. The V segment lost 0 bases and the J segment 6 bases; nucleotides outside the gene matches: 2. The CDR3 contains 14 residues. Germline CDR1 reads SGDLS; CDR2 reads YYNGEE. The DNA of the CDR3 is TGTGCCAGCAGCGTAGGGGGGACTAGCAATGAGCAGTTCTTC. It encodes CASSVGGTSNEQFF.

The chain carries TRBV7-8 and TRBJ1-5, with D uncertain. With 1 base removed from V and 0 bases from J, the gap between germline ends came to 7 bases. Germline CDR1 SGHVS, CDR2 FQNEAQ. The CDR3 length is 15 residues. Here the CDR3 reads CASSLGRNSNQPQHF. The CDR3 nucleotides read TGTGCCAGCAGCTTAGGGCGGAATAGCAATCAGCCCCAGCATTTT.

The chain joins TRBV5-1 to TRBJ1-5; 12 positions agree with TRBD1. Germline V gene lookup returns CDR1 SGHRS and CDR2 YFSETQ. The CDR3 is made up of 16 amino acids. The ends lost 4 bases at V and 1 base at J; junction bases unmatched: 3. The CDR3 loop is CASSRGTGGSNQPQHF. CDR3 nucleotide sequence: TGCGCCAGCAGCAGGGGGACAGGGGGCAGCAATCAGCCCCAGCATTTT.

The chain links TRBV6-5 to TRBJ2-1, with TRBD1 as a possible D gene (7 bases). The CDR3 runs to 15 residues. Germline CDR1 and CDR2: MNHEY and SVGAGI. The V end was cut by 5 bases, the J end by 1 base, with 12 bases between. CDR3 DNA: TGTGCCAGCAGTAAACAGGGGACTTCCTACAATGAGCAGTTCTTC. This sequence encodes CASSKQGTSYNEQFF.

The chain is built from TRBV11-3 and TRBJ2-1; 10 bases map to TRBD2. Germline V gives CDR1 SGHNT, CDR2 YENEEA. V shed 0 bases, J shed 8 bases, and the junction held 10 bases outside the gene matches. The CDR3 is 17 residues long. Here the CDR3 reads CASSLDHPGTSEDEQFF. The CDR3 DNA is TGTGCCAGCAGCTTAGACCACCCAGGGACTAGCGAAGATGAGCAGTTCTTC.

The sample holds one count of this clone. Other DNA sequences in this specimen translate into the identical CDR3. This chain joins TRBV19 and TRBJ1-6; D is undetermined. Trimming left V 9 bases short and J 0 bases short, with 12 bases between. The CDR3 contains 15 residues. Germline-derived CDR1 and CDR2 are LNHDA and SQIVND (reference sequence). The CDR3 spells CASKDRSSYNSPLHF. In DNA form, the CDR3 reads TGTGCCAGCAAAGACCGGAGCTCCTATAATTCACCCCTCCACTTT.

The rearrangement links TRBV18 to TRBJ2-7; 13 nucleotides match TRBD2. V dropped 3 bases and J dropped 4; count of bases not matched to a gene: 3. This CDR3 comprises 15 residues. Germline V gene lookup returns CDR1 KGHSH and CDR2 LQKENI. CDR3 in amino acids: CASSPGLAGVYEQYF. The CDR3 nucleotides read TGTGCCAGCTCACCTGGACTAGCGGGAGTTTACGAGCAGTACTTC.

This chain's CDR3 is CASSMGQGGGYTF. The CDR3 nucleotides read TGCGCCAGCAGCATGGGACAGGGAGGTGGCTACACCTTC. V usage is TRBV5-1 and J usage is TRBJ1-2; 9 bases fit TRBD1. The CDR3 totals 13 residues. The germline V gene has CDR1 SGHRS and CDR2 YFSETQ. The V gene end was trimmed by 4 bases and the J gene end by 7 bases; junction bases not matched to a gene: 5.

This sequence joins TRBV3-1 (or the pseudogene TRBV3-2) and TRBJ1-6, with D possibly matching TRBD1 (6 bases). This CDR3 is built from 14 residues. The V gene lost 6 bases and the J gene lost 4 bases, with 10 bases spanning the gap. Per the germline V gene, CDR1 is LGHDT and CDR2 is YNNKEL (reference sequence). The CDR3 sequence: CASRSTGYNSPLHF. In nucleotides, the CDR3 is TGTGCCAGCAGGAGTACAGGGTATAATTCACCCCTCCACTTT.

The chain links TRBV3-1 (or the pseudogene TRBV3-2) to TRBJ2-1; possible D gene TRBD2, 5 bases. This CDR3 has 13 residues. V was clipped by 4 bases and J by 6 bases, with 10 bases between them. The V gene's germline CDR1 is LGHDT and CDR2 YNNKEL (reference sequence). CDR3: CASSRRGGNEQFF. In nucleotides, the CDR3 is TGTGCCAGCAGCCGACGGGGTGGCAATGAGCAGTTCTTC.

This chain joins TRBV28 and TRBJ2-1; TRBD2 agrees at 9 bases. CDR3 size: 15 residues. V lost 5 bases, J lost 3 bases, and 5 bases stayed unmatched. CDR1 is MDHEN and CDR2 is SYDVKM in the germline V gene. For the CDR3, the DNA is TGTGCCAGCAGTCCTAGCGGGAAGAGCTACAATGAGCAGTTCTTC. Translation gives CASSPSGKSYNEQFF. Supplemented by reference TRBV28 and TRBJ2-1, the full variable domain reads DVKVTQSSRYLVKRTGEKVFLECVQDMDHENMFWYRQDPGLGLRLIYFSYDVKMKEKGDIPEGYSVSREKKERFSLILESASTNQTSMYLCASSPSGKSYNEQFFGPGTRLTVL.

Only a few counts were recorded for this clone. The chain employs TRBV3-1 (or the pseudogene TRBV3-2) and TRBJ2-5, with unresolved D. V lost 2 bases to trimming and J lost 7 bases, with 5 bases between them. CDR3 length: 11 residues. In germline, CDR1 is LGHDT, CDR2 YNNKEL (reference sequence). CDR3 amino acids: CASSQSGTQYF. CDR3 sequence (DNA): TGTGCCAGCAGCCAATCCGGGACCCAGTACTTC.

This clone was seen only once. The V and J genes are TRBV15 and TRBJ1-5; tentatively, D is TRBD1 (5 bases). Looked up from germline, CDR1 is LNHNV and CDR2 is YYDKDF (reference sequence). The CDR3 totals 14 residues. V lost 3 bases and J lost 4, with 10 bases in between. The CDR3: CATSRHGQNQPQHF. CDR3 bases: TGTGCCACCAGCAGGCATGGACAAAATCAGCCCCAGCATTTT.

V gene TRBV20-1 combines with J gene TRBJ2-7; 12 bases map to TRBD2. Germline assignment: CDR1 DFQATT and CDR2 SNEGSKA (reference sequence). V shed 3 bases and J 0 bases; nucleotides not matched to a gene: 12. The CDR3 is 18 amino acids. This CDR3 reads CSASGVLAGGRHSYEQYF. CDR3 DNA: TGCAGTGCTAGTGGTGTACTAGCGGGGGGACGCCACTCCTACGAGCAGTACTTC.

This rearrangement joins TRBV11-2 to TRBJ1-5; 10 positions match TRBD1. V lost 3 bases, J lost 0 bases, and 2 bases stayed unmatched. The CDR3 sequence is 16 residues long. From germline, CDR1 is SGHAT and CDR2 FQNNGV. CDR3 sequence: CASSFGTGDSNQPQHF. CDR3 sequence (DNA): TGTGCCAGCAGCTTCGGGACAGGGGATAGCAATCAGCCCCAGCATTTT.

The chain recombines TRBV28 with TRBJ2-3; possibly TRBD2 for D (6 bases). Germline V CDR1 and CDR2: MDHEN, SYDVKM. Trimming took off 2 bases at V and 2 bases at J, with 8 bases between the two ends. The CDR3 has 14 amino acids. The CDR3 region is CASSLMDYTDTQYF. The CDR3, as DNA: TGTGCCAGCAGTTTAATGGACTACACAGATACGCAGTATTTT.

J is TRBJ1-3 and V is TRBV4-2; D might be TRBD1 (5 bases). Trimming cost V 2 bases and J 4 bases, with 15 bases left between them. Germline CDR1 LGHNA, CDR2 YNFKEQ. There are 16 residues in the CDR3. The CDR3 nucleotides are TGTGCCAGCAGCCAATTATCGGGGGGGTCAGGAAACACCATATATTTT. Translated: CASSQLSGGSGNTIYF.

The rearrangement joins TRBV5-1 to TRBJ1-1; a possible D gene is TRBD1 (5 bases). Looked up from germline, CDR1 is SGHRS and CDR2 is YFSETQ. This CDR3 has 15 residues. V lost 2 bases and J 1 base, leaving 12 bases between the germline ends. CDR3 amino acids: CASSLFGRENTEAFF. CDR3 sequence (DNA): TGCGCCAGCAGCTTATTCGGCAGGGAGAACACTGAAGCTTTCTTT.

This rearrangement joins TRBV3-1 (or the pseudogene TRBV3-2) to TRBJ2-1, with D perhaps matching TRBD1 (5 bases). Trimming took 2 bases from V and 0 from J, leaving 8 bases between them. CDR1 LGHDT and CDR2 YNNKEL come from the germline V gene (reference sequence). The CDR3 runs to 15 residues. The DNA of the CDR3 is TGTGCCAGCAGCCAACTTAGGGGCTCCTACAATGAGCAGTTCTTC. Translating gives CASSQLRGSYNEQFF.